This T cell receptor beta chain was sequenced during a study of beta chain features in type 1 diabetes. Study-wide points: For patients, the naive, central memory and Treg TCRB repertoires appeared more alike than for healthy donors. Patients with type 1 diabetes showed fewer VDJ junction insertions and more deletions.

V shed 5 bases and J 2 bases; nucleotides not matched to a gene: 4. This CDR3 comprises 14 residues. The V gene's germline CDR1 is LNHDA and CDR2 SQIVND (reference sequence). A note on this clone: What it binds is not known.

Expressed TCRB transcripts were sequenced because the entire RNA isolate underwent reverse transcription. Assay: immunoSEQ multiplex PCR; the TCRdb copy retains only in-frame clones and omits some. The sample has under 90,000 clones, 30% to 40% seen once; the top ten hold about 0.5%. Sequencing input: stem cell memory CD4+ T cells from blood. This TCR was recovered from a young woman in good health. The V call is TRBV19, the J call TRBJ2-7; 9 nucleotides agree with TRBD1. The CDR3 region has the DNA TGTGCCAGTAGTCGGGACAGGGCAACCTACGAGCAGTACTTC. Amino acids: CASSRDRATYEQYF. The entire variable domain, with the rest obtained from reference TRBV19 and TRBJ2-7, is as follows: DGGITQSPKYLFRKEGQNVTLSCEQNLNHDAMYWYRQDPGQGLRLIYYSQIVNDFQKGDIAEGYSVSREKKESFPLTVTSAQKNPTAFYLCASSRDRATYEQYFGPGTRLTVT.